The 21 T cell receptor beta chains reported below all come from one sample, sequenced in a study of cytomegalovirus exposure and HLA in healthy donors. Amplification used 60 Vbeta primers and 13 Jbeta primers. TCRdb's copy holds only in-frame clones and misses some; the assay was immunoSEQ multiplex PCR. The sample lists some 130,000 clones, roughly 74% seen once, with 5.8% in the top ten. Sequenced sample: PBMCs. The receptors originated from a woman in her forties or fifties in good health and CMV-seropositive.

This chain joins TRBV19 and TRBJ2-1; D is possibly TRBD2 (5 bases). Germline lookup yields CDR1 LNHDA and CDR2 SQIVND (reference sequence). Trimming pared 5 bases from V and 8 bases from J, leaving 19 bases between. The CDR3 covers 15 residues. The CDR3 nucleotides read TGTGCCAGTAGTCTAGCACTAGAGCCTACGGATGAGCAGTTCTTC. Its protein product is CASSLALEPTDEQFF. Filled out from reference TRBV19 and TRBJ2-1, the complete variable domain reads DGGITQSPKYLFRKEGQNVTLSCEQNLNHDAMYWYRQDPGQGLRLIYYSQIVNDFQKGDIAEGYSVSREKKESFPLTVTSAQKNPTAFYLCASSLALEPTDEQFFGPGTRLTVL.

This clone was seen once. CDR3: CASSILPGNTGELFF. CDR3 in DNA: TGTGCCAGTAGTATCCTCCCGGGGAACACCGGGGAGCTGTTTTTT. This chain uses TRBV19 with TRBJ2-2; D gene uncertain. Per the germline V gene, CDR1 is LNHDA and CDR2 is SQIVND (reference sequence). CDR3 size: 15 residues. V was clipped by 3 bases and J by 1 base, with 9 bases between them.

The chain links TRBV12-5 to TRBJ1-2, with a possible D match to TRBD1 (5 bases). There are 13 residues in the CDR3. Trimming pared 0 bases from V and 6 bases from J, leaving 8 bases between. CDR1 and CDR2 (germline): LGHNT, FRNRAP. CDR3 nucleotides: TGTGCTAGTGGTTTGGTACGGGGGAATGGCTACACCTTC. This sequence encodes CASGLVRGNGYTF.

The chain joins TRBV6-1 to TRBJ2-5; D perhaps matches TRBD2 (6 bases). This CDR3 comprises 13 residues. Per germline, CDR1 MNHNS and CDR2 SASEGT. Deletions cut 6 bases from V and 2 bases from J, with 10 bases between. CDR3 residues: CASRRGRQETQYF. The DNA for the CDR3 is TGTGCCAGCAGGCGGGGTCGACAAGAGACCCAGTACTTC.

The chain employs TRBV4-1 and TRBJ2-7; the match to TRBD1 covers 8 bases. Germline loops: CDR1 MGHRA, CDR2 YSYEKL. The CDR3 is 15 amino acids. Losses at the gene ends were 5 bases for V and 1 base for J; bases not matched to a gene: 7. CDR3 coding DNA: TGCGCCAGCAGCTACGGACAGGGAGCTTCCTACGAGCAGTACTTC. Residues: CASSYGQGASYEQYF.

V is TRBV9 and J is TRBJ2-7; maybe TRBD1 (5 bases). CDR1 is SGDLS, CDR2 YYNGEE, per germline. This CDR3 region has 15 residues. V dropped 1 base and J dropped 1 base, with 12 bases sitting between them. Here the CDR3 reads CASSVSEKGSYEQYF. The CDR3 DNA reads TGTGCCAGCAGCGTATCCGAAAAGGGGTCCTACGAGCAGTACTTC.

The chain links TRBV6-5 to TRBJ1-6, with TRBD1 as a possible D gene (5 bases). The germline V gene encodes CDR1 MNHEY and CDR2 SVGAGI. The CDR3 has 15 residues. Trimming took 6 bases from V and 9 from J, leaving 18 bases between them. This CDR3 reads CASSLDSPAGSPLHF. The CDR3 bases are TGTGCCAGCAGCTTAGACAGTCCTGCTGGTTCACCCCTCCACTTT.

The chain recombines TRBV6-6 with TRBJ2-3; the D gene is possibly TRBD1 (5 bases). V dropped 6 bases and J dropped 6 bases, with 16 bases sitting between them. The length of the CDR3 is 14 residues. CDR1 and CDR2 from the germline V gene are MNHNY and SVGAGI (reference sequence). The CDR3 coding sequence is TGTGCCAGCAGCTACCCCCAGGGCAAGGATACGCAGTATTTT. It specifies CASSYPQGKDTQYF.

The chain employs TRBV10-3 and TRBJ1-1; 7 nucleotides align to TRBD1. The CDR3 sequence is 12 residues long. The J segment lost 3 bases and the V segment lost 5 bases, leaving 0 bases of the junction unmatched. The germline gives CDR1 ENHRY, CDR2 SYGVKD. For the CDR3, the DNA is TGTGCCATCAGTACAGGGGACACTGAAGCTTTCTTT. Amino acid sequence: CAISTGDTEAFF.

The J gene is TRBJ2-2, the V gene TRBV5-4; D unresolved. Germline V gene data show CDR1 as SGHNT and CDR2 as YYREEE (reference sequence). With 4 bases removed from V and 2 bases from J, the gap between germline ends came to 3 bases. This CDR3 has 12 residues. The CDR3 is CASSPNTGELFF. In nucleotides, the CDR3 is TGTGCCAGCAGCCCAAACACCGGGGAGCTGTTTTTT.

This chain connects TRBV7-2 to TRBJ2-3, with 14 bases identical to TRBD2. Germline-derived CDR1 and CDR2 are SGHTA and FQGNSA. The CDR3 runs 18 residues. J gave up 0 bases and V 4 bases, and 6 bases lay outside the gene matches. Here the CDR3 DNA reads TGTGCCAGCAGCTGGACTAGCGGGGGGTTCTCTAGCACAGATACGCAGTATTTT. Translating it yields CASSWTSGGFSSTDTQYF.

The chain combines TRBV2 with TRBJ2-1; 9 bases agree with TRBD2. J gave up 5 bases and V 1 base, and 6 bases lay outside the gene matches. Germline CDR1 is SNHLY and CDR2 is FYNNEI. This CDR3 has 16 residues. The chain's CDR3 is CASSEGGGGAHNEQFF. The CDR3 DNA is TGTGCCAGCAGTGAAGGAGGCGGGGGGGCCCACAATGAGCAGTTCTTC.

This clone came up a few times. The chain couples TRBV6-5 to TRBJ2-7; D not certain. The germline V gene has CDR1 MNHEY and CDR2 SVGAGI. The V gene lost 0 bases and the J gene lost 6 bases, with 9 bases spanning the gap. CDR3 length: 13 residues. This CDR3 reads CASSYSITLEQYF. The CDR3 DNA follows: TGTGCCAGCAGTTACTCGATCACTCTCGAGCAGTACTTC.

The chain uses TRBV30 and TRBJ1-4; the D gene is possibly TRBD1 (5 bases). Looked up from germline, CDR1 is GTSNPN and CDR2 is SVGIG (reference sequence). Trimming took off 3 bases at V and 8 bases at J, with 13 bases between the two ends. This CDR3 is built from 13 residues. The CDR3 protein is CAWREPGREKLFF. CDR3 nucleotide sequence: TGTGCCTGGAGGGAGCCAGGGCGGGAAAAACTGTTTTTT.

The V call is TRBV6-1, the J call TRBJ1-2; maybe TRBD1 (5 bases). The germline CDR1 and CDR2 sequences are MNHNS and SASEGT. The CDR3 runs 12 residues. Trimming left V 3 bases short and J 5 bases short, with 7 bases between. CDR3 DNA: TGTGCCAGCAGTGATCAGGGATATGGCTACACCTTC. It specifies CASSDQGYGYTF.

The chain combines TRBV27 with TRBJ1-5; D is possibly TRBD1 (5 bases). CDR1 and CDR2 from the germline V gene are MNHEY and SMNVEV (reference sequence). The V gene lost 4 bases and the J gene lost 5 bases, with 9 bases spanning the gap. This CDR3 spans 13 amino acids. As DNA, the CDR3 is TGTGCCAGCAGTTCCCGCAGGGATCAGCCCCAGCATTTT. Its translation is CASSSRRDQPQHF.

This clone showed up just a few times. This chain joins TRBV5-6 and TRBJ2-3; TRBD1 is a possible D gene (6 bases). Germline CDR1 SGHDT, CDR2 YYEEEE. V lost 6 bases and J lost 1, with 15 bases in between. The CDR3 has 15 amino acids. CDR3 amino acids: CASTIQGTGTDTQYF. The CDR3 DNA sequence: TGTGCCAGCACCATACAGGGTACGGGCACAGATACGCAGTATTTT.

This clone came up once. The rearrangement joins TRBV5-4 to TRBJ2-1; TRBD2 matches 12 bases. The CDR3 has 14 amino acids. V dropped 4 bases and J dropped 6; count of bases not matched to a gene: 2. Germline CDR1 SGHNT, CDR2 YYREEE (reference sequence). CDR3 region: CASSKGLAGNEQFF. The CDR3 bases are TGTGCCAGCAGCAAGGGACTAGCGGGCAATGAGCAGTTCTTC.

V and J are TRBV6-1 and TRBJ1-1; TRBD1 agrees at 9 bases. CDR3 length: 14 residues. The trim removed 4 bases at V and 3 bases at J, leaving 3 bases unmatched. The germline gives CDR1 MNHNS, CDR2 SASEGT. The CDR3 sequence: CASSGYRGHTEAFF. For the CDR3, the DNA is TGTGCCAGCAGTGGTTACAGGGGGCACACTGAAGCTTTCTTT.

The CDR3 loop reads CASSLTGQGDGEQYF. The CDR3 DNA follows: TGTGCCAGCAGCCTGACAGGACAGGGGGATGGGGAGCAGTACTTC. This chain uses TRBV11-2 with TRBJ2-7; TRBD1 agrees at 10 bases. V shed 5 bases and J 7 bases; nucleotides not matched to a gene: 11. CDR3 size: 15 residues. Germline V gene sequence: CDR1 SGHAT, CDR2 FQNNGV.

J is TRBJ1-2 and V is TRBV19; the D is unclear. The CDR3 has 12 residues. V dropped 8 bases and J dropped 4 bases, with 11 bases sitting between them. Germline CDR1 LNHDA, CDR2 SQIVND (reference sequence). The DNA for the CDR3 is TGTGCCAGTGAGGGTCCGGGCTATGGCTACACCTTC. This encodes CASEGPGYGYTF.